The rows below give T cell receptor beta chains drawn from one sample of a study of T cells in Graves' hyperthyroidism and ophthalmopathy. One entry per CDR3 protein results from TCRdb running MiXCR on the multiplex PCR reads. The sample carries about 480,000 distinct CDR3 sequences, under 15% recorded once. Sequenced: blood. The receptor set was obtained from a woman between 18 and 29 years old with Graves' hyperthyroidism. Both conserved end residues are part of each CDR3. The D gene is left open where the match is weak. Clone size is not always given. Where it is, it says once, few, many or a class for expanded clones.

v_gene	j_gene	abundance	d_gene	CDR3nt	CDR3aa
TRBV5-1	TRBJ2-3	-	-	TGCGCCAGCAGCTTGAACACGGGAGTAACAGATACGCAGTATTTT	CASSLNTGVTDTQYF
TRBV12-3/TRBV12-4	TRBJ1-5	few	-	TGTGCCAGCAGTGTCAGATCCGGCGGGAGCAATCAGCCCCAGCATTTT	CASSVRSGGSNQPQHF
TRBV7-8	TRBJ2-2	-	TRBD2	TGTGCCAGCAGCTTATCGAGCGGGAGCACCGGGGAGCTGTTTTTT	CASSLSSGSTGELFF
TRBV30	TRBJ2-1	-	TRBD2	TGTGCCTGGAGTGTAGCGGGATCCTCGTACAGTGAGCAGTTCTTC	CAWSVAGSSYSEQFF
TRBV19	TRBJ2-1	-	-	TGTGCCAGTAGTATAAGCCAGACAGTCAATGAGCAGTTCTTC	CASSISQTVNEQFF
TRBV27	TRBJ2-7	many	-	TGTGCCAGCTTCGGACACAACTACGAGCAGTACTTC	CASFGHNYEQYF
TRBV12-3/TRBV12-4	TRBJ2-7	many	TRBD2	TGTGCCAGCAGGCGGACTAGCGTCGAGCAGTACTTC	CASRRTSVEQYF
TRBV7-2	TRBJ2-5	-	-	TGTGCCAGCAGCTGGGGTAGCGGGACAGTCCAAGAGACCCAGTACTTC	CASSWGSGTVQETQYF
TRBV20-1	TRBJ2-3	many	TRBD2	TGCAGTGCTAAGAGTGGGCTAGCGGGGGTTACGCAGTATTTT	CSAKSGLAGVTQYF
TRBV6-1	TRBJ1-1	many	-	TGTGCCAGCAGGACCCAGGGCTTTGGTACTGAAGCTTTCTTT	CASRTQGFGTEAFF
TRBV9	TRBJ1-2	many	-	TGTGCCAGCAGCGTATTAGCCCGGGACTATGGCTACACCTTC	CASSVLARDYGYTF
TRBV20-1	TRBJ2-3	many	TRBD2	TGCAGTGCTAGTGTTAGCGGGAGCACAGATACGCAGTATTTT	CSASVSGSTDTQYF
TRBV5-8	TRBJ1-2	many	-	TGTGCCAGCAGCTTGAGGCAGGGAATGAGCGCCGGCTACACCTTC	CASSLRQGMSAGYTF
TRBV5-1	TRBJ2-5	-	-	TGCGCCAGCAAATACAGGGCCGGAGAGACCCAGTACTTC	CASKYRAGETQYF
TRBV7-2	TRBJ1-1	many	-	TGTGCCAGCAGCTCAAACCCGGGGGCTGAAGCTTTCTTT	CASSSNPGAEAFF
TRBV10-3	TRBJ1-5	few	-	TGTGCCATCGAAGGAGGGACGCAGCCCCAGCATTTT	CAIEGGTQPQHF
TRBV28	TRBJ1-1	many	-	TGTGCCAGCAGAGCCCGGGGAGTTGTAGCTTTCTTT	CASRARGVVAFF
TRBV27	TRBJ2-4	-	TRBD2	TGTGCCAGCAGTACCGCGGGAGGCAAAAACATTCAGTACTTC	CASSTAGGKNIQYF
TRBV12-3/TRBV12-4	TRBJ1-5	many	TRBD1	TGTGCCAGCAGTTCGACAGGGGGGCATCAGCCCCAGCATTTT	CASSSTGGHQPQHF
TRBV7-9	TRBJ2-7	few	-	TGTGCCAGCAGCTCCATAAACTACGAGCAGTACTTC	CASSSINYEQYF
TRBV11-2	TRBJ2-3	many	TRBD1	TGTGCCAGCAGCTTAGTCCACCGGGGACCCCAGGGGGCAGATACGCAGTATTTT	CASSLVHRGPQGADTQYF
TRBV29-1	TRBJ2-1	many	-	TGCAGCGTTGGGTTCCGGGGAGGCAATGAGCAGTTCTTC	CSVGFRGGNEQFF
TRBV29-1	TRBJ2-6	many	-	TGCAGCGTTGAGGGTTCTGGGGCCAACGTCCTGACTTTC	CSVEGSGANVLTF
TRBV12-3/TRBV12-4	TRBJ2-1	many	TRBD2	TGTGCCATCCCCCATCCGGGACTAGCGGGAGAGGTGCAGTTCTTC	CAIPHPGLAGEVQFF
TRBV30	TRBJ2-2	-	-	TGTGCCTGGCTAAAAGGGACGGTGAACACCGGGGAGCTGTTTTTT	CAWLKGTVNTGELFF
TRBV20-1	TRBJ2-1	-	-	TGCAGTGCTAGAGACGGGACTGGGGCCTACAATGAGCAGTTCTTC	CSARDGTGAYNEQFF
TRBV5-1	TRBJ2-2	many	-	TGCGCCAGCAGCTTGTTTCGGGCTGCGAACACCGGGGAGCTGTTTTTT	CASSLFRAANTGELFF
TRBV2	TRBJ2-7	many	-	TGTGCCAGCAGTGAAGACCGGGGTCTTGTCTACGAGCAGTACTTC	CASSEDRGLVYEQYF
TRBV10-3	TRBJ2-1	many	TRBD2	TGTGCCATCAGTGAGTCGAGCGGGGACTACAATGAGCAGTTCTTC	CAISESSGDYNEQFF
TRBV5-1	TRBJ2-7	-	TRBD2	TGCGCCAGCAGCTTCATAGCGGGAGTCGGCTCCTACGAGCGGTACTTC	CASSFIAGVGSYERYF
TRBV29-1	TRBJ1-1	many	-	TGCAGCGTCGTCACAGGCCTCGGGGGCACTGAAGCTTTCTTT	CSVVTGLGGTEAFF
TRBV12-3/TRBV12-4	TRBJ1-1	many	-	TGTGCCAGCAGCCCCGGGACTGCTTCCATGAACACTGAAGCTTTCTTT	CASSPGTASMNTEAFF
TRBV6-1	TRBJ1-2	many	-	TGTGCCAGCAGTCGCTCTAAGGCCTATGGCTACACCTTC	CASSRSKAYGYTF
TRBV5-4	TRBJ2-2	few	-	TGTGCCAGCAGCTTGGGGGTAGCGACCCACACCGGGGAGCTGTTTTTT	CASSLGVATHTGELFF
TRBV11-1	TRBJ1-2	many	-	TGTGCCAGCAGCTTCGGTTGGGGCCTTGGCTACACCTTC	CASSFGWGLGYTF
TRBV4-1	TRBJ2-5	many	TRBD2	TGCGCCAGCAGCCAGAAAGCGGGAGGAGAGACCCAGTACTTC	CASSQKAGGETQYF
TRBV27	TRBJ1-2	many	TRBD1	TGTGCCAGCAGACAAATGACCCGACAGGGGTCCGGGAGCTATGGCTACACCTTC	CASRQMTRQGSGSYGYTF
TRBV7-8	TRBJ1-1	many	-	TGTGCCAGCAGCTTAGCGCCCGGGCAGAACACTGAAGCTTTCTTT	CASSLAPGQNTEAFF
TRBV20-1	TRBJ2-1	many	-	TGCAGTGCCCCGAGGGCGGGCGAGCAGTTCTTC	CSAPRAGEQFF
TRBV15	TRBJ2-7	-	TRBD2	TGTGCCACCAAGGAGCCGGGGGGCTCCTACGAGCAGTACTTC	CATKEPGGSYEQYF
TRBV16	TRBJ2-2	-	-	TGTGCCAGCAGCCATGGGTTTACCGGGGAGCTGTTTTTT	CASSHGFTGELFF
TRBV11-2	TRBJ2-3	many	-	TGTGCCAGCAGCTTAGATCCGGGAGAGTCAGATACGCAGTATTTT	CASSLDPGESDTQYF
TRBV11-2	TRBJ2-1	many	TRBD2	TGTGCCAGCAGCTCCATCTGGACTAGCGGGAGGTTAAGCTCCTACAATGAGCAGTTCTTC	CASSSIWTSGRLSSYNEQFF
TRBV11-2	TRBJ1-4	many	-	TGTGCCAGCAGCTTTCCGGGGCGGTCAGGGACAACTAATGAAAAACTGTTTTTT	CASSFPGRSGTTNEKLFF
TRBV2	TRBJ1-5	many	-	TGTGCCAGCAGTGTCAACAGGGCTTATCAGCCCCAGCATTTT	CASSVNRAYQPQHF
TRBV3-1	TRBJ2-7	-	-	TGTGCCAGCAAGGGCGGGGCCTCCTACGAGCAGTACTTC	CASKGGASYEQYF
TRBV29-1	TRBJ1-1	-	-	TGCAGCGTAAAGGGAGCTTTCTTT	CSVKGAFF
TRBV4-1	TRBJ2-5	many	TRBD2	TGCGCCAGCAGCCAAGATCATAGAGGAGGACTAGCAGTAGAGACCCAGTACTTC	CASSQDHRGGLAVETQYF
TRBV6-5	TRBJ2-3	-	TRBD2	TGTGCCAGCAGTTACTCGGCTAGCGGGAGGGCAGATACGCAGTATTTT	CASSYSASGRADTQYF
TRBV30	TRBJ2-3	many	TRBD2	TGTGCCTGGAGGTCCGGACTAGCGGGAGTAACAGATACGCAGTATTTT	CAWRSGLAGVTDTQYF